This T cell receptor beta chain emerged from a study of blood T cell repertoires in COVID-19. As for the study in general: Researchers got acute and convalescent COVID-19 samples from the United States, Italy and Spain. From T cells, B-cell-depleted T cells, or PBMCs came the material, which was cDNA or gDNA.

Per the original data handling: Counts of nucleated cells, estimated from reference gene primer amplification, were obtained. Data came from immunoSEQ multiplex PCR; TCRdb stores just in-frame clones and leaves some out. The V and J calls and the clone size are those of that table, but D and trimming were determined from the DNA. Among 150,000 to 200,000 clones, around 81% were seen once, and the ten largest hold about 11%. This TCR came from a man aged 60-69 years with active or convalescent COVID-19. The sample comprised peripheral blood.

CDR3 DNA: TGCAGTGCTAGTGTCCTAGCGGGGGCGAGCTCCTACAATGAGCAGTTCTTC. This translates into CSASVLAGASSYNEQFF. The V gene is TRBV20-1, the J gene TRBJ2-1; 10 nucleotides align to TRBD2. V shed 3 bases and J 0 bases; nucleotides not matched to a gene: 8. From germline, CDR1 is DFQATT and CDR2 SNEGSKA (reference sequence). This CDR3 spans 17 amino acids.